Following are 10 T cell receptor beta chains from one sample sequenced in a study of shared clonotypes between healthy human individuals. Here immunoSEQ multiplex PCR was the method, and the copy in TCRdb shows in-frame clones only, minus some. Of about 1,800,000 clones listed, less than 95% are singletons. Positively selected for CCR7, the CD45RO-negative cells used as naive CD8 cells excluded terminally differentiated effector memory CD45RA+ cells. Sequencing input: naive CD8+ T cells sorted from blood. The receptors derive from a man aged 18-30 years in good health.

This clone was observed a single time. The CDR3 DNA is TGTGCCTGGATGACGGCCTGGGGTTTCACTGAAGCTTTCTTT. It translates to CAWMTAWGFTEAFF. V and J are TRBV30 and TRBJ1-1; no definite D call. CDR1 GTSNPN and CDR2 SVGIG come from the germline V gene (reference sequence). The CDR3 contains 14 residues. Trimming left V 4 bases short and J 4 bases short, with 16 bases between.

The V gene is TRBV10-3, the J gene TRBJ2-2; D is ambiguous. The CDR3 runs to 16 residues. The V and J ends lost 6 bases and 6 bases respectively, with 20 bases between them. Germline V gives CDR1 ENHRY, CDR2 SYGVKD. In nucleotides, the CDR3 is TGTGCCATCAGGTCTTTTGATTTCCCCGAATCCGGGGAGCTGTTTTTT. Protein: CAIRSFDFPESGELFF.

The gene calls are TRBV11-2 and TRBJ2-7, with a possible D match to TRBD1 (5 bases). The CDR3 length is 12 residues. Germline V gene lookup returns CDR1 SGHAT and CDR2 FQNNGV. The V gene lost 11 bases and the J gene lost 3 bases, with 14 bases spanning the gap. CDR3 sequence (DNA): TGTGCCGCGGCAGGGTCAGGCTACGAGCAGTACTTC. Protein sequence: CAAAGSGYEQYF.

The chain uses TRBV5-6 and TRBJ1-2; TRBD1 aligns across 7 bases. After removal of 4 bases from V and 5 bases from J, the junction contained 5 bases not matched to a gene. Germline V lookup: CDR1 SGHDT, CDR2 YYEEEE. This CDR3 comprises 13 residues. The DNA for the CDR3 is TGTGCCAGCAGCGCAGGACAGGAGTATGGCTACACCTTC. Amino acid sequence: CASSAGQEYGYTF.

V is TRBV5-4 and J is TRBJ1-2, with a weak D call TRBD1 (5 bases). The CDR3 runs to 15 residues. Trimming left V 1 base short and J 13 bases short, with 23 bases between. The germline CDR1 and CDR2 sequences are SGHNT and YYREEE (reference sequence). The CDR3 reads CASSLNHGAQGSATF. CDR3 in DNA: TGTGCCAGCAGCTTGAACCATGGAGCTCAGGGAAGTGCCACCTTC.

The gene calls are TRBV7-9 and TRBJ2-7; D perhaps matches TRBD1 (6 bases). CDR3 size: 15 residues. The V gene's germline CDR1 is SEHNR and CDR2 FQNEAQ (reference sequence). The germline V and J ends were trimmed by 4 bases and 3 bases, with 16 bases remaining between them. This CDR3 is CASSSNEGHYYEQYF. DNA of the CDR3: TGTGCCAGCAGCTCGAATGAGGGACACTACTACGAGCAGTACTTC.

J is TRBJ2-1 and V is TRBV27; D call uncertain. Germline lookup yields CDR1 MNHEY and CDR2 SMNVEV (reference sequence). The V end lost 4 bases, the J end lost 9 bases, and 13 bases lay between the germline ends. This CDR3 spans 13 amino acids. CDR3 protein: CASSSLGWGEQFF. The CDR3 region has the DNA TGTGCCAGCAGTTCCCTCGGTTGGGGTGAGCAGTTCTTC.

The V and J genes are TRBV30 and TRBJ1-1, with TRBD1 as a possible D gene (6 bases). Deletions cut 1 base from V and 0 bases from J, with 18 bases between. The germline gives CDR1 GTSNPN, CDR2 SVGIG (reference sequence). The length of the CDR3 is 17 residues. The CDR3 reads CAWSETGKVGMNTEAFF. The CDR3 DNA reads TGTGCCTGGAGTGAGACAGGAAAGGTCGGCATGAACACTGAAGCTTTCTTT.

The chain joins TRBV6-5 to TRBJ2-3; 9 bases map to TRBD1. CDR1 is MNHEY and CDR2 is SVGAGI in the germline V gene. This CDR3 contains 14 residues. V dropped 2 bases and J dropped 6; count of bases not matched to a gene: 3. This CDR3 reads CASSYGTGWDTQYF. The CDR3 DNA sequence: TGTGCCAGCAGTTACGGGACAGGGTGGGATACGCAGTATTTT.

This clone was recorded only once. This chain connects TRBV5-6 to TRBJ2-7; D is undetermined. The V and J ends lost 5 bases and 7 bases respectively, with 16 bases between them. CDR3 length: 13 amino acids. Germline CDR1 reads SGHDT; CDR2 reads YYEEEE. The CDR3: CASSSGGSWEQYF. The CDR3 DNA reads as TGTGCCAGCAGTTCGGGTGGGTCCTGGGAGCAGTACTTC. Variable domain in full (rest from reference TRBV5-6 and TRBJ2-7): DAGVTQSPTHLIKTRGQQVTLRCSPKSGHDTVSWYQQALGQGPQFIFQYYEEEERQRGNFPDRFSGHQFPNYSSELNVNALLLGDSALYLCASSSGGSWEQYFGPGTRLTVT.